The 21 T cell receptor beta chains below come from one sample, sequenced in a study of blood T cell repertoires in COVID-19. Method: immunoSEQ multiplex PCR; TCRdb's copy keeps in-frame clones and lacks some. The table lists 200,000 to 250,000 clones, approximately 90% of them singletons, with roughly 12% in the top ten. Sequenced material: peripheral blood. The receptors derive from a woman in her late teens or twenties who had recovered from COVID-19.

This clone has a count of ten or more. The CDR3 region has the DNA TGTGCCAGCAGTTTGAGGAGGAACACTGAAGCTTTCTTT. Its translation is CASSLRRNTEAFF. The rearrangement uses TRBV12-3 or TRBV12-4 and TRBJ1-1; no clear D gene. The CDR3 consists of 13 residues. Trimming stripped 3 bases from V and 1 base from J, with 6 bases between.

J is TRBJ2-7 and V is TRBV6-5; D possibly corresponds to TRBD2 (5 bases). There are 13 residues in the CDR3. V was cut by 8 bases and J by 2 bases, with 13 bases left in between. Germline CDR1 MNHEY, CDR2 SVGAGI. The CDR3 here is CASALEDTYEQYF. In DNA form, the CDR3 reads TGTGCCAGCGCCCTGGAGGATACCTACGAGCAGTACTTC.

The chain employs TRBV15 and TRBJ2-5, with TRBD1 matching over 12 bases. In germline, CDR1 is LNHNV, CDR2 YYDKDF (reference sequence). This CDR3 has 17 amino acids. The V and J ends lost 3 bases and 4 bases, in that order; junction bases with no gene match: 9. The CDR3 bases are TGTGCCACCAGCAGGTTCGGGACAGGGGGCGGAAGAGAGACCCAGTACTTC. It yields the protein CATSRFGTGGGRETQYF.

DNA for the CDR3: TGTGCCAGCAGTTACTCGTCGGGTAGCACAGATACGCAGTATTTT. Protein product: CASSYSSGSTDTQYF. The chain employs TRBV6-6 and TRBJ2-3; D not resolved. The CDR3 consists of 15 residues. Trimming pared 0 bases from V and 0 bases from J, leaving 7 bases between. Germline V gene data show CDR1 as MNHNY and CDR2 as SVGAGI (reference sequence).

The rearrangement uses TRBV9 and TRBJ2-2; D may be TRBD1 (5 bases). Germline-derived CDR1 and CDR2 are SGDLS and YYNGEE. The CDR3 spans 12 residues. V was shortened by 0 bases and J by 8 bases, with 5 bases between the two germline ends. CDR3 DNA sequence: TGTGCCAGCAGCGTAGGACAGGGGGAGCTGTTTTTT. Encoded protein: CASSVGQGELFF.

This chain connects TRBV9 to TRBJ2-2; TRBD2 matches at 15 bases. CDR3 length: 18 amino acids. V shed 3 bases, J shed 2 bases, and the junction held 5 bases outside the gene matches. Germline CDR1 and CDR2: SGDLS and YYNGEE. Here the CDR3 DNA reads TGTGCCAGCAGCGGGACTAGCGGGAGGGCCGCCAACACCGGGGAGCTGTTTTTT. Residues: CASSGTSGRAANTGELFF. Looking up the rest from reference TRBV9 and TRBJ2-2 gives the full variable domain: DSGVTQTPKHLITATGQRVTLRCSPRSGDLSVYWYQQSLDQGLQFLIQYYNGEERAKGNILERFSAQQFPDLHSELNLSSLELGDSALYFCASSGTSGRAANTGELFFGEGSRLTVL.

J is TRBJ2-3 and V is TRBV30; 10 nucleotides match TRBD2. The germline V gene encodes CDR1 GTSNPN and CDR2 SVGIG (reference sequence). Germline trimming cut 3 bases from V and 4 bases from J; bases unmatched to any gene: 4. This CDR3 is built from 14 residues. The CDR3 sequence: CAWRAGTSADTQYF. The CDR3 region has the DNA TGTGCCTGGAGGGCAGGGACTAGCGCAGATACGCAGTATTTT.

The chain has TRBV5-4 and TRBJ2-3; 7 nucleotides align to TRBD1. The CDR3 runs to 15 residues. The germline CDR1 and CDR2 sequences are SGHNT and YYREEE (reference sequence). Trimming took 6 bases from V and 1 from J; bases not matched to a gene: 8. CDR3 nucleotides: TGTGCCAGCAAGCTAGGGGGCAGAGGCACAGATACGCAGTATTTT. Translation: CASKLGGRGTDTQYF.

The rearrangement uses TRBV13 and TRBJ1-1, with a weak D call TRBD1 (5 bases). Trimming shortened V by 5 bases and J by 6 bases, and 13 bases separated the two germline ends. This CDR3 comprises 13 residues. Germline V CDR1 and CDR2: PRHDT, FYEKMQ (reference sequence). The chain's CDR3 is CASSPGRVAEAFF. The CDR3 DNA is TGTGCCAGCAGCCCAGGGAGGGTGGCTGAAGCTTTCTTT.

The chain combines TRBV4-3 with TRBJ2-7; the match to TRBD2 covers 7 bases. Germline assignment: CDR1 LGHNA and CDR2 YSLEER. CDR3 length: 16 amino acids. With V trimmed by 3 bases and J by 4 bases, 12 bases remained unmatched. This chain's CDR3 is CASSQAVGTGGYEQYF. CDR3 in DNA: TGCGCCAGCAGCCAGGCGGTGGGGACGGGGGGATACGAGCAGTACTTC.

The CDR3 region is CASSESGRGNSPLHF. The CDR3 DNA reads TGTGCCAGCAGTGAATCGGGGAGGGGTAATTCACCCCTCCACTTT. The chain is built from TRBV25-1 and TRBJ1-6; possibly TRBD1 for D (5 bases). The CDR3 runs 15 residues. The V gene lost 1 base and the J gene lost 6 bases, with 10 bases spanning the gap. Germline values: CDR1 MGHDK, CDR2 SYGVNS.

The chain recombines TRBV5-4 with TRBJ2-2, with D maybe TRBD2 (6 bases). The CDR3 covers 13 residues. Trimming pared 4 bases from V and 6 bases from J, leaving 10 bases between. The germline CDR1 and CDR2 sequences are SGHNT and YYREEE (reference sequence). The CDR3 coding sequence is TGTGCCAGCAGCCCGGGACTTTCCGGGGAGCTGTTTTTT. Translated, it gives CASSPGLSGELFF.

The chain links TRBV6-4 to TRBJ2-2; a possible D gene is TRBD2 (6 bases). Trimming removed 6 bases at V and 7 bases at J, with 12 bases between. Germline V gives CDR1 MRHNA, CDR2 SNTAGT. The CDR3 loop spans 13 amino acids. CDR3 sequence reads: CASSLGLIGELFF. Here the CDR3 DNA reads TGTGCCAGCAGCCTCGGACTAATCGGGGAGCTGTTTTTT.

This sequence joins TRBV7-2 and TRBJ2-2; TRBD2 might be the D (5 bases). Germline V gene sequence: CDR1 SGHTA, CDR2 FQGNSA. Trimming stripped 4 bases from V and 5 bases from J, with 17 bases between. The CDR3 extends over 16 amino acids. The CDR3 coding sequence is TGTGCCAGCAGCTCAGAGGGTCCCACGGGAACCGGGGAGCTGTTTTTT. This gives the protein CASSSEGPTGTGELFF.

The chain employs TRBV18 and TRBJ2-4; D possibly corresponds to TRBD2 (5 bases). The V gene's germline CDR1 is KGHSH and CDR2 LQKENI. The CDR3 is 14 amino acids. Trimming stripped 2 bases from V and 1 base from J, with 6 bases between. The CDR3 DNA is TGTGCCAGCTCACCAAGGGAGGCCAAAAACATTCAGTACTTC. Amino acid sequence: CASSPREAKNIQYF.

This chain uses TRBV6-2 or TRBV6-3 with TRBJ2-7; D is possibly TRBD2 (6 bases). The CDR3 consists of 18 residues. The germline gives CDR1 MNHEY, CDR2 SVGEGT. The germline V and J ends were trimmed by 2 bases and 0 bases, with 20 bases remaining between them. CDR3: CASSYSDLTSFNSYEQYF. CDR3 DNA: TGTGCCAGCAGTTACAGCGACCTGACTAGTTTCAACTCCTACGAGCAGTACTTC.

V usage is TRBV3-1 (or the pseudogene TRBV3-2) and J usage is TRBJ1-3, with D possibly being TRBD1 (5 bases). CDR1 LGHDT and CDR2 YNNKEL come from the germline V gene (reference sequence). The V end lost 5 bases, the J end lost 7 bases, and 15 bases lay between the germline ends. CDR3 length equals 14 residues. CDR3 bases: TGTGCCAGCAGCACGGGGCAGGGAGGGAACACCATATATTTT. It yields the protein CASSTGQGGNTIYF.

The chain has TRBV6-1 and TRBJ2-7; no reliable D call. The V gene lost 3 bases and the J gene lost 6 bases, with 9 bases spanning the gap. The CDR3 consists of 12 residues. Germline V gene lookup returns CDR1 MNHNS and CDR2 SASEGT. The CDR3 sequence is CASSDREREQYF. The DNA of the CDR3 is TGTGCCAGCAGTGATCGAGAGCGCGAGCAGTACTTC.

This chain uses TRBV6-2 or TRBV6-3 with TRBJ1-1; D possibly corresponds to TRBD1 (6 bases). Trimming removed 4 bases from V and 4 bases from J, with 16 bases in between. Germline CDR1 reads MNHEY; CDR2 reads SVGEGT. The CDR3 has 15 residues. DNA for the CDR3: TGTGCCAGCAGTTGGCCGGGGCCAGGGGCCACTGAAGCTTTCTTT. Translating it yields CASSWPGPGATEAFF.

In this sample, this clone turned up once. CDR3 in amino acids: CASSLNGGGYNEQFF. CDR3 DNA sequence: TGCGCCAGCAGCTTGAACGGTGGGGGGTACAATGAGCAGTTCTTC. The gene calls are TRBV5-1 and TRBJ2-1; D might be TRBD2 (6 bases). Germline CDR1 is SGHRS and CDR2 is YFSETQ. The CDR3 is 15 amino acids. Trimming pared 1 base from V and 4 bases from J, leaving 12 bases between.

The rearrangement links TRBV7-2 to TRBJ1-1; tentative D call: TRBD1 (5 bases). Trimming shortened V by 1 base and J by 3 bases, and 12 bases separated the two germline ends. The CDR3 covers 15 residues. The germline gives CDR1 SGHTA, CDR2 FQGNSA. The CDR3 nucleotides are TGTGCCAGCAGCTTAGAATACAGGTGGTACACTGAAGCTTTCTTT. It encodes CASSLEYRWYTEAFF.